This T cell receptor (beta chain) was found in a study of blood T cell repertoires in COVID-19. V lost 0 bases and J 2 bases, leaving 13 bases between the germline ends. CDR1 LGHNA and CDR2 YNFKEQ come from the germline V gene. This CDR3 has 16 amino acids. Original processing notes: For nucleated cells, counts were estimated from reference gene primer amplification. Sequencing used immunoSEQ multiplex PCR; TCRdb keeps in-frame clones, though not all of them. V and J calls and clone size follow that table, whereas D and trimming were derived from the DNA. The table shows 110,000 to 150,000 clones, with under 85% occurring only once.

This chain joins TRBV4-2 and TRBJ1-2, with D perhaps matching TRBD1 (5 bases). Sequencing used peripheral blood. The clonotype originates from a man between 45 and 60 years old with active or convalescent COVID-19. The CDR3 DNA is TGTGCCAGCAGCCAAGATAGTGGGGCCCGGAACTATGGCTACACCTTC. It is translated as CASSQDSGARNYGYTF.